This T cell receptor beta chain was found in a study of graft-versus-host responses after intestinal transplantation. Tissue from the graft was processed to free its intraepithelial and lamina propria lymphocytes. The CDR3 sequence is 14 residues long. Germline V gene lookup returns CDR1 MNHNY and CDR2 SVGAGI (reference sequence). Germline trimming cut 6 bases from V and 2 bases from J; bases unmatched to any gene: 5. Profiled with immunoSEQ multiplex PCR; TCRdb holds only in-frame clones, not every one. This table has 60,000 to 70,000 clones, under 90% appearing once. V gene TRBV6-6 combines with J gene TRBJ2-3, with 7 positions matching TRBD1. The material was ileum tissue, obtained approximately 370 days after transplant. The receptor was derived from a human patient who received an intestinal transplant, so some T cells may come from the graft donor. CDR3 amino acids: CASSFGTDTDTQYF. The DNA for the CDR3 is TGTGCCAGCAGCTTCGGGACAGACACAGATACGCAGTATTTT.